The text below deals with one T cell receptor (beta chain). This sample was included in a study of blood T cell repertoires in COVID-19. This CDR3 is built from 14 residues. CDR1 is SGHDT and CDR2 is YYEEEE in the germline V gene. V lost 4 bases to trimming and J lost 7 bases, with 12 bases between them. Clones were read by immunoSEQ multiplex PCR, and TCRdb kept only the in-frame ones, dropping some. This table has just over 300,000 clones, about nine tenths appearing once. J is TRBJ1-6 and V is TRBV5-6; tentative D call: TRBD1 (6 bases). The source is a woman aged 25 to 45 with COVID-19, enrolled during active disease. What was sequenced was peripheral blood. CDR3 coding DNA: TGTGCCAGCAGCCAGGGGTTCAACAATTCACCCCTCCACTTT. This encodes CASSQGFNNSPLHF.